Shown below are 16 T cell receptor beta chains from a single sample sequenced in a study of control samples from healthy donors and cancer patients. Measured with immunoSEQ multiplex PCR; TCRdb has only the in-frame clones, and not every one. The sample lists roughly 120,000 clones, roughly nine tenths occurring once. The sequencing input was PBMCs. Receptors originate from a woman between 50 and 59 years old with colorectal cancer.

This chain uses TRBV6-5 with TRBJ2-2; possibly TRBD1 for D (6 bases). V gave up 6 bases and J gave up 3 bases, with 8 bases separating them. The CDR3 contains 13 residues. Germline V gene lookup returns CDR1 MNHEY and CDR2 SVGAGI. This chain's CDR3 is CASRQGHTGELFF. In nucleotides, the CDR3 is TGTGCCAGCAGGCAGGGGCACACCGGGGAGCTGTTTTTT.

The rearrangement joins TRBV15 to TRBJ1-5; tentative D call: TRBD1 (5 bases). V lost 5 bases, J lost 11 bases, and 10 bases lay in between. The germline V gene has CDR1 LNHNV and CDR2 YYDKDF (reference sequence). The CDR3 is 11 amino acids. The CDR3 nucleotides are TGTGCCACCAGCGGGGGGTTGGCCCAGCATTTT. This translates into CATSGGLAQHF.

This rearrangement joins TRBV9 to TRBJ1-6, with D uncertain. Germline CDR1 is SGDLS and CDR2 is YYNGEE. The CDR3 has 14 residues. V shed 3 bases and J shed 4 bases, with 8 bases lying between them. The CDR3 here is CASSDGGYNSPLHF. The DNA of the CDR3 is TGTGCCAGCAGCGACGGTGGATATAATTCACCCCTCCACTTT. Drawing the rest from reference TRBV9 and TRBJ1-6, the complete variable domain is DSGVTQTPKHLITATGQRVTLRCSPRSGDLSVYWYQQSLDQGLQFLIQYYNGEERAKGNILERFSAQQFPDLHSELNLSSLELGDSALYFCASSDGGYNSPLHFGNGTRLTVT.

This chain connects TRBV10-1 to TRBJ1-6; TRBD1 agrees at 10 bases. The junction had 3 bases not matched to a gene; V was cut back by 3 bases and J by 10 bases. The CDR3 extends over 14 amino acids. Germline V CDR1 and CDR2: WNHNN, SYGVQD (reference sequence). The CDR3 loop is CASSDGTGDSPLHF. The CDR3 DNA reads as TGCGCCAGCAGTGACGGGACAGGGGACTCACCCCTCCACTTT.

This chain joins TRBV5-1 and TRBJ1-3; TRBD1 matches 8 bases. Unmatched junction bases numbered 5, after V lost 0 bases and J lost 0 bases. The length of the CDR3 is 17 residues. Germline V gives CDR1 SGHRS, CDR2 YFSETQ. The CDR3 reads CASSLDRGTPSGNTIYF. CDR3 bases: TGCGCCAGCAGCTTGGACAGGGGGACCCCCTCTGGAAACACCATATATTTT.

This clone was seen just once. The CDR3 region is CSVESEMNTEAFF. The CDR3 coding sequence is TGCAGCGTTGAATCGGAAATGAACACTGAAGCTTTCTTT. The chain combines TRBV29-1 with TRBJ1-1; D is unresolved. V was trimmed by 2 bases and J by 0 bases, leaving 7 bases between them. This CDR3 spans 13 amino acids. Germline CDR1 is SQVTM and CDR2 is ANQGSEA. Using reference TRBV29-1 and TRBJ1-1 for the parts outside the CDR3, the full variable domain is SAVISQKPSRDICQRGTSLTIQCQVDSQVTMMFWYRQQPGQSLTLIATANQGSEATYESGFVIDKFPISRPNLTFSTLTVSNMSPEDSSIYLCSVESEMNTEAFFGQGTRLTVV.

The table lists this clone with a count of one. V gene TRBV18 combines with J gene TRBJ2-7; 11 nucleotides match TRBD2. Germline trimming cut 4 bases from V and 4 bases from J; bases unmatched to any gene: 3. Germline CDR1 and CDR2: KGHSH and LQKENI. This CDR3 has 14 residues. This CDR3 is CASSRTSGPYEQYF. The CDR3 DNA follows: TGTGCCAGCTCACGGACTAGCGGGCCATACGAGCAGTACTTC.

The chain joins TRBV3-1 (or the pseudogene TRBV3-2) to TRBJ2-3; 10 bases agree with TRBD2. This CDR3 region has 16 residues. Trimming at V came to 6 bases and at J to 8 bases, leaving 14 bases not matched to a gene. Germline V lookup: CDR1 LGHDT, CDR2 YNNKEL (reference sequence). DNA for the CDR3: TGTGCCAGCAGGAATACGGGACTAGCGAGTCGGGGTACGCAGTATTTT. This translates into CASRNTGLASRGTQYF.

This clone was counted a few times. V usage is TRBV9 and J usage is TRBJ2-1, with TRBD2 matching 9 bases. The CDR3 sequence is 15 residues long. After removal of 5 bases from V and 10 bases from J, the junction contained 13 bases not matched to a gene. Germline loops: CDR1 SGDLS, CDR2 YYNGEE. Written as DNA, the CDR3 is TGTGCCAGCAGTTCCCGTGGGGCGGGAGGGCCGGAGCAGTTCTTC. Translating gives CASSSRGAGGPEQFF. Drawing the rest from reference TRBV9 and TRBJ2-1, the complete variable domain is DSGVTQTPKHLITATGQRVTLRCSPRSGDLSVYWYQQSLDQGLQFLIQYYNGEERAKGNILERFSAQQFPDLHSELNLSSLELGDSALYFCASSSRGAGGPEQFFGPGTRLTVL.

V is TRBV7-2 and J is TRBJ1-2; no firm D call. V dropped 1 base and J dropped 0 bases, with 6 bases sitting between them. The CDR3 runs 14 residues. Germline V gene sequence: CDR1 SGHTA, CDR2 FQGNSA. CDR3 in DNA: TGTGCCAGCAGCTTAGGCCCCGCTAACTATGGCTACACCTTC. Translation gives CASSLGPANYGYTF. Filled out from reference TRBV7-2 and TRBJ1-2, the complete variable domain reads GAGVSQSPSNKVTEKGKDVELRCDPISGHTALYWYRQSLGQGLEFLIYFQGNSAPDKSGLPSDRFSAERTGGSVSTLTIQRTQQEDSAVYLCASSLGPANYGYTFGSGTRLTVV.

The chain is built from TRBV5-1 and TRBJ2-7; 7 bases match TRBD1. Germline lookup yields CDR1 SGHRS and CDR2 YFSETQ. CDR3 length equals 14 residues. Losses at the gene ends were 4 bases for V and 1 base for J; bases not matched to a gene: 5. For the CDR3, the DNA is TGCGCCAGCAGCCCAGGGGGACCTTCCTACGAGCAGTACTTC. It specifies CASSPGGPSYEQYF. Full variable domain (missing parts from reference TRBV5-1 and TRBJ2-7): KAGVTQTPRYLIKTRGQQVTLSCSPISGHRSVSWYQQTPGQGLQFLFEYFSETQRNKGNFPGRFSGRQFSNSRSEMNVSTLELGDSALYLCASSPGGPSYEQYFGPGTRLTVT.

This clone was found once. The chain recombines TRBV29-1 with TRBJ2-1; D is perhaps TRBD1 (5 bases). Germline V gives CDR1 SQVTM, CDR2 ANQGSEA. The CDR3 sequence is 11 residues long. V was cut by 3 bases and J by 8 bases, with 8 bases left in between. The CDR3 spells CSVDDSDEQFF. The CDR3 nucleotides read TGCAGCGTTGACGACAGCGATGAGCAGTTCTTC.

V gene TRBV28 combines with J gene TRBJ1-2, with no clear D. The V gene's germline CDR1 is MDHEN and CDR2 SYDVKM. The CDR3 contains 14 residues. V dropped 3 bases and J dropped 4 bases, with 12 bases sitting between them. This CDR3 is CASSLERRIYGYTF. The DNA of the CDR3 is TGTGCCAGCAGTTTGGAAAGAAGGATCTATGGCTACACCTTC.

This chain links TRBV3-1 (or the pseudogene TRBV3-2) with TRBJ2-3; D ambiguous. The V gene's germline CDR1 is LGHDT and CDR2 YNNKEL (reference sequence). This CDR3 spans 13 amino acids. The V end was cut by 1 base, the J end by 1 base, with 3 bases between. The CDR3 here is CASSQGRTDTQYF. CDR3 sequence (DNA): TGTGCCAGCAGCCAAGGGCGCACAGATACGCAGTATTTT.

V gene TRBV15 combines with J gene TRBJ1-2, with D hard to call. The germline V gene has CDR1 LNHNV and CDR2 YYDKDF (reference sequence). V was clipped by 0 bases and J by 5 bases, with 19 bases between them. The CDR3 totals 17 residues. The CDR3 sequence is CATSRDSQQSSSYGYTF. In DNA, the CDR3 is TGTGCCACCAGCAGAGATTCCCAACAGTCTTCTAGTTATGGCTACACCTTC.

CDR3: CASSESRATDTQYF. As DNA, the CDR3 is TGTGCCAGCAGTGAGAGCAGGGCCACAGATACGCAGTATTTT. This chain uses TRBV2 with TRBJ2-3, with D possibly TRBD1 on 5 matching bases. The CDR3 contains 14 residues. The V end was cut by 3 bases, the J end by 2 bases, with 9 bases between. Germline V gene lookup returns CDR1 SNHLY and CDR2 FYNNEI.